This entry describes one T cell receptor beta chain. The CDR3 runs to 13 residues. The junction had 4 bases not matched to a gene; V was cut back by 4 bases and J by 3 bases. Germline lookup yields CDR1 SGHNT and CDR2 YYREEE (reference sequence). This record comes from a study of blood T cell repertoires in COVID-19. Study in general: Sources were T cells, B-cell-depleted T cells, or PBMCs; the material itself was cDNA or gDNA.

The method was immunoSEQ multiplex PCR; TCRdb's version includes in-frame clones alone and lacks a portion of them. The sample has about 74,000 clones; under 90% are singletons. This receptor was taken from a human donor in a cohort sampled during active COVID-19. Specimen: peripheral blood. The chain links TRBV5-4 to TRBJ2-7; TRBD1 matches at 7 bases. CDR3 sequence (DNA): TGTGCCAGCAGCCACGGGACAGTCTACGAGCAGTACTTC. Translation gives CASSHGTVYEQYF.